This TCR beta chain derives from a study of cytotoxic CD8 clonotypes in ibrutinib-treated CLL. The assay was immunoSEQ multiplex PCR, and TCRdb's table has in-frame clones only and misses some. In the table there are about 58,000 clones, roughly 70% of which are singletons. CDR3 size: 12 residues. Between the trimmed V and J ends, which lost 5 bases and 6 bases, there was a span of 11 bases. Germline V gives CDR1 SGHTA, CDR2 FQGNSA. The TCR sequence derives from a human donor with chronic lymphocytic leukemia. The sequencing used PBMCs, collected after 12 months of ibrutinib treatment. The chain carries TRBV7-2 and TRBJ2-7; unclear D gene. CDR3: CASSVVWSEQYF. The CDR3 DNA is TGTGCCAGCAGCGTCGTCTGGAGCGAGCAGTACTTC.